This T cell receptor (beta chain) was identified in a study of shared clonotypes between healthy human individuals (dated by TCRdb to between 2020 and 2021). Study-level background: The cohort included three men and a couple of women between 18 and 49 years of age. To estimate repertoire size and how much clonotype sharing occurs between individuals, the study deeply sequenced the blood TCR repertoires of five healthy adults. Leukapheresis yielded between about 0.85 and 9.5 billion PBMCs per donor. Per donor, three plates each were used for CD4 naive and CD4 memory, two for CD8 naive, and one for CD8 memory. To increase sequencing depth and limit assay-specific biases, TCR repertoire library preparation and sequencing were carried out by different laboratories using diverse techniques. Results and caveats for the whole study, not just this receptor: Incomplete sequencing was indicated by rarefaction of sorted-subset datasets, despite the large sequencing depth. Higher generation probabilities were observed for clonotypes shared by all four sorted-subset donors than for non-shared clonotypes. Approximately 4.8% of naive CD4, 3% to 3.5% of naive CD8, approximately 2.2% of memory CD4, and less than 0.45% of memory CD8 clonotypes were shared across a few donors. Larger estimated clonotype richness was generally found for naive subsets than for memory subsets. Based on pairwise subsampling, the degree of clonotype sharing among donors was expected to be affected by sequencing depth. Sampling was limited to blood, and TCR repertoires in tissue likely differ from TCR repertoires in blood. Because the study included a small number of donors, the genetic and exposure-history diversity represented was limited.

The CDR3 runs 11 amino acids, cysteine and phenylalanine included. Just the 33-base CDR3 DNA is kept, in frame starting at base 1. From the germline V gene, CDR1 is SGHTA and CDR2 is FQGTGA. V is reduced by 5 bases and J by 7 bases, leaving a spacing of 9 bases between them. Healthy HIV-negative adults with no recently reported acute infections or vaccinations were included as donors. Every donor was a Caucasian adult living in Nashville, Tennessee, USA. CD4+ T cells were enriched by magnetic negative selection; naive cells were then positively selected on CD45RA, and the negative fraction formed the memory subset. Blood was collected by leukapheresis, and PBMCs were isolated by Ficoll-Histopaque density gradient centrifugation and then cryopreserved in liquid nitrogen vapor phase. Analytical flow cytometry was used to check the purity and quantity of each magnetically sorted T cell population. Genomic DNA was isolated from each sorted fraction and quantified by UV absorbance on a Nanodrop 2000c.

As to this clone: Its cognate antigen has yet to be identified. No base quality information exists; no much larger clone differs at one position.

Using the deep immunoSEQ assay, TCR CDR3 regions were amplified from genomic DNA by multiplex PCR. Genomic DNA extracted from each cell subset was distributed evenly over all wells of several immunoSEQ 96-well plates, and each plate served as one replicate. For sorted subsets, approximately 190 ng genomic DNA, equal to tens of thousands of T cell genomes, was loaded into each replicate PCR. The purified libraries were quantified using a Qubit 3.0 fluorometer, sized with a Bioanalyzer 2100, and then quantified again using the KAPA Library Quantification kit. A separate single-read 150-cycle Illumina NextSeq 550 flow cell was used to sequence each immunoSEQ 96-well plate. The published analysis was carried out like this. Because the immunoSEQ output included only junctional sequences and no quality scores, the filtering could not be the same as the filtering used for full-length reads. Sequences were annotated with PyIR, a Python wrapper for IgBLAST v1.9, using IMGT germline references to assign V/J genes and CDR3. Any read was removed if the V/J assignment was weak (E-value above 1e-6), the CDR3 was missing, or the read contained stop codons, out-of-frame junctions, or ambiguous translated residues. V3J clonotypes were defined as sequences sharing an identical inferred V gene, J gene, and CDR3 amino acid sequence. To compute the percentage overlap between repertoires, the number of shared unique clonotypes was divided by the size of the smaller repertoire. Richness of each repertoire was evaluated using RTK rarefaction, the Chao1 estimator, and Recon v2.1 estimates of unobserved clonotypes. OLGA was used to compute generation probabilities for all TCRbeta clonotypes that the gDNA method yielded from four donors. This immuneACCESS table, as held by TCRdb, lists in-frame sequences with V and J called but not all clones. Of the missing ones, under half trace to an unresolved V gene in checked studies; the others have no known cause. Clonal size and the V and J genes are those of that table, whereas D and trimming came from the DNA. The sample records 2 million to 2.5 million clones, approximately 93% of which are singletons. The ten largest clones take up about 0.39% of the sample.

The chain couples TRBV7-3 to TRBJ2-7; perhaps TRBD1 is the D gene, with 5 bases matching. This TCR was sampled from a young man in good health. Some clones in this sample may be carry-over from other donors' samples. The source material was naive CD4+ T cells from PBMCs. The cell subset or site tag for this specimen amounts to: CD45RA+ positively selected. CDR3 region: CASSLRTEQYF. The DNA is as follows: TGTGCCAGCAGCCTGAGGACAGAGCAGTACTTC.